The sequence of this TCR beta chain was determined in a study of early T cells in non-severe SARS-CoV-2 infection. Points from the study as a whole: Anti-spike CD8 specificities were favored by VDJdb matching, whose results missed private and CD4 specificities.

Individual cDNA molecules each received unique molecular identifiers attached to them. Using its own MiXCR run on the 5' RACE reads, TCRdb lists one record per CDR3 protein. Of about 48,000 distinct CDR3 sequences in the sample, approximately 7.5% were seen once. Trimming shortened V by 2 bases and J by 6 bases, and 9 bases separated the two germline ends. This CDR3 spans 13 amino acids. Germline V gene lookup returns CDR1 MNHNY and CDR2 SVGAGI (reference sequence). This clonotype was counted only a few times. Its antigen is unidentified. Specimen: whole blood. The source of this sequence is an adult who was a healthcare worker with PCR-confirmed SARS-CoV-2 infection or an uninfected control (not recorded which). This chain uses TRBV6-6 with TRBJ2-3; no reliable D call. The CDR3 reads CASSYTNMDTQYF. The CDR3 bases are TGTGCCAGCAGTTACACAAACATGGATACGCAGTATTTT.